This TCR beta chain was captured in a study of T-cell memory formation after mild COVID-19. The overall study: In these data, TCR clusters were largely donor specific.

General study findings and limits: Cross-reactive memory apparently joined, as some responding clones appeared in pre-infection memory. Clones that contracted clustered mainly in CM and EM if CD4+ and in EMRA if CD8+. CD4/CD8 balance held among clones contracting day 15 to 85, and later expanders leaned CD4+.

CDR3 length equals 14 residues. Germline-derived CDR1 and CDR2 are DFQATT and SNEGSKA (reference sequence). V dropped 2 bases and J dropped 0 bases, with 11 bases sitting between them. MiXCR was run by TCRdb on the 5' RACE reads, yielding one entry per CDR3 protein. The data contain 400,000 or so distinct CDR3 sequences, more than 20% of them singletons. Regarding this clonotype: Its target is unknown.

The rearrangement joins TRBV20-1 to TRBJ2-7; D possibly corresponds to TRBD2 (5 bases). The sequenced sample was PBMCs or a T cell subset sorted from them (not recorded which). This receptor was identified in an adult woman who had mild COVID-19 (a few samples of this study predate the infection). Cell type and time point are not known. The CDR3 nucleotides read TGCAGTGCTAGAAGTGGGGAGAGCTCCTACGAGCAGTACTTC. Its protein is CSARSGESSYEQYF.